This note documents a single T cell receptor beta chain sequence. V lost 3 bases and J lost 1; bases outside the gene matches: 2. Germline CDR1 GTSNPN, CDR2 SVGIG (reference sequence). This CDR3 is built from 13 residues. In the original processing: Reference gene primer amplification in the assay estimated nucleated cell counts. Sequenced by immunoSEQ multiplex PCR; TCRdb stores in-frame clones only, minus some. The V and J calls and clone size come from that table; D and trimming were worked out from the DNA. The repertoire holds around 150,000 clones, with less than 85% as singletons. This sample is drawn from a study of blood T cell repertoires in COVID-19. Study information: Acute and convalescent COVID-19 specimens originated in the United States, Italy and Spain. In each case, the material was cDNA or gDNA derived from T cells, B-cell-depleted T cells, or PBMCs.

Patients in Seattle were enrolled during active infection, then followed longitudinally. The chain employs TRBV30 and TRBJ1-1; 7 bases fit TRBD1. What was sequenced was peripheral blood. The sequence was obtained from a middle-aged woman with COVID-19, enrolled during active disease. CDR3 nucleotide sequence: TGTGCCTGGAGGGGGACAGCGAACACTGAAGCTTTCTTT. It yields the protein CAWRGTANTEAFF.